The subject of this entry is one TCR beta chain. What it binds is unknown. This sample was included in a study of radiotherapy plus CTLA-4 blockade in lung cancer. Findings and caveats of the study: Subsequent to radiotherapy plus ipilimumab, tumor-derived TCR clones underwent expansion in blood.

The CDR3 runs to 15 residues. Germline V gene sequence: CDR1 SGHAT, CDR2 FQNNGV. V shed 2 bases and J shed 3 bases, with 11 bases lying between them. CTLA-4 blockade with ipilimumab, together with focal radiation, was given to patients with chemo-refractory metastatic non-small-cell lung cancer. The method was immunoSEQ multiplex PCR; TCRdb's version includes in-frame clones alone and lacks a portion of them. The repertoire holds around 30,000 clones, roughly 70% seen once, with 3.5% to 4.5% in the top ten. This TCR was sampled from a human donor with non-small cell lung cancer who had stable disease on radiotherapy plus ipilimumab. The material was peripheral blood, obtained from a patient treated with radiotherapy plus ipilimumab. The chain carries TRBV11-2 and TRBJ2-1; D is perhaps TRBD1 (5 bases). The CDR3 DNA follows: TGTGCCAGCAGCTTAAGGGGTAGTGTCTACAATGAGCAGTTCTTC. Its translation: CASSLRGSVYNEQFF.